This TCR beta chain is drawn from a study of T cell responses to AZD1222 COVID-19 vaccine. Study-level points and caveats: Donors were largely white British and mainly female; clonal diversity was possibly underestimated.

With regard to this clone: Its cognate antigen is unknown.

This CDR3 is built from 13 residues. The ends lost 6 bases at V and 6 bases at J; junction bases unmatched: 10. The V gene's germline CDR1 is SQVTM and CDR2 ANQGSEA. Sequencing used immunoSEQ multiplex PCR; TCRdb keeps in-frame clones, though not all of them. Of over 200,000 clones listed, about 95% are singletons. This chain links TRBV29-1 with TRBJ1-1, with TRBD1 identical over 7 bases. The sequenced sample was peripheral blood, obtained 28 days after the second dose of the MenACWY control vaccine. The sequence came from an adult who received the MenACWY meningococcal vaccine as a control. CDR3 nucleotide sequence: TGCAGCGTCCCCAGGGGGGGAATCTCTGAAGCTTTCTTT. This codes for CSVPRGGISEAFF.